These T cell receptor beta chains were read from a single sample in a study of blood T cell repertoires in COVID-19. The method was immunoSEQ multiplex PCR; TCRdb's version includes in-frame clones alone and lacks a portion of them. This table has 150,000 or so clones, more than 65% appearing once. Sequencing was done on a sample of peripheral blood. Receptors were obtained from a woman aged 60 to 75 with acute or convalescent COVID-19. The CDR3 runs from the conserved cysteine through the conserved F or W. Each record gives: CDR3 protein, CDR3 DNA, clone size, D gene, V gene, J gene. D genes are given only for firm matches. Size is stated for part of the rows, as once, few or many counts, or as a class when the clone is expanded.

cdr3_aa: CASSLLINEQFF
cdr3_nt: TGCGCCAGCAGCTTACTAATAAACGAGCAGTTCTTC
clone_size: few
d_call: .
v_call: TRBV5-1
j_call: TRBJ2-1

cdr3_aa: CASRPGQANYEQYF
cdr3_nt: TGCGCCAGCAGACCAGGACAGGCGAACTACGAGCAGTACTTC
clone_size: .
d_call: TRBD1
v_call: TRBV5-1
j_call: TRBJ2-7

cdr3_aa: CASSFWPAEAFF
cdr3_nt: TGTGCCAGCAGTTTTTGGCCAGCTGAAGCTTTCTTT
clone_size: .
d_call: .
v_call: TRBV12-3/TRBV12-4
j_call: TRBJ1-1

cdr3_aa: CASSFQAGVTYNEQFF
cdr3_nt: TGTGCCAGTAGTTTTCAAGCGGGAGTCACCTACAATGAGCAGTTCTTC
clone_size: .
d_call: TRBD2
v_call: TRBV19
j_call: TRBJ2-1

cdr3_aa: CASRPYRTGVVLWSYEQYF
cdr3_nt: TGCGCCAGCAGGCCCTACAGGACGGGTGTGGTGCTTTGGAGCTACGAGCAGTACTTC
clone_size: once
d_call: .
v_call: TRBV5-1
j_call: TRBJ2-7

cdr3_aa: CASSRLAGGNTEAFF
cdr3_nt: TGTGCCAGTAGTCGCCTGGCTGGAGGGAACACTGAAGCTTTCTTT
clone_size: once
d_call: .
v_call: TRBV19
j_call: TRBJ1-1

cdr3_aa: CASTTGQTEAFF
cdr3_nt: TGTGCCAGCACCACGGGACAGACTGAAGCTTTCTTT
clone_size: .
d_call: TRBD1
v_call: TRBV6-5
j_call: TRBJ1-1

cdr3_aa: CASRPTGGYTEAFF
cdr3_nt: TGTGCCAGCAGACCGACAGGGGGCTACACTGAAGCTTTCTTT
clone_size: .
d_call: TRBD1
v_call: TRBV7-9
j_call: TRBJ1-1

cdr3_aa: CASSVSGHSTGELFF
cdr3_nt: TGTGCCAGCAGCGTGTCGGGACATAGCACCGGGGAGCTGTTTTTT
clone_size: .
d_call: .
v_call: TRBV9
j_call: TRBJ2-2

cdr3_aa: CASRRGTGVYQETQYF
cdr3_nt: TGTGCCAGTAGGCGCGGGACAGGGGTGTACCAAGAGACCCAGTACTTC
clone_size: .
d_call: TRBD1
v_call: TRBV19
j_call: TRBJ2-5

cdr3_aa: CATSDLSGLEQYF
cdr3_nt: TGTGCCACCAGTGATTTGTCAGGTCTCGAGCAGTACTTC
clone_size: .
d_call: .
v_call: TRBV24-1
j_call: TRBJ2-7